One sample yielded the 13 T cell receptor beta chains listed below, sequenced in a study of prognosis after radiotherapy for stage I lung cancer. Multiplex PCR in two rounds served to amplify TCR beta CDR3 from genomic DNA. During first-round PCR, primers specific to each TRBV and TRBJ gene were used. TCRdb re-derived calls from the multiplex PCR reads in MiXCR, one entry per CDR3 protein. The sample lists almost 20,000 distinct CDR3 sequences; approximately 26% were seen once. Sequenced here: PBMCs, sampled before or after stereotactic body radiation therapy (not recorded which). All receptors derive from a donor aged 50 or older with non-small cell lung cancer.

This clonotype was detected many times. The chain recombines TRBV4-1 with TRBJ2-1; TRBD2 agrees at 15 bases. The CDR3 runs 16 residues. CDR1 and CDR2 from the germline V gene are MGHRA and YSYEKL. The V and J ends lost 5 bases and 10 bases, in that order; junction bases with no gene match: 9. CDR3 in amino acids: CASSKGLAGGPGEQFF. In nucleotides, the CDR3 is TGCGCCAGCAGCAAAGGACTAGCGGGAGGGCCTGGGGAGCAGTTCTTC.

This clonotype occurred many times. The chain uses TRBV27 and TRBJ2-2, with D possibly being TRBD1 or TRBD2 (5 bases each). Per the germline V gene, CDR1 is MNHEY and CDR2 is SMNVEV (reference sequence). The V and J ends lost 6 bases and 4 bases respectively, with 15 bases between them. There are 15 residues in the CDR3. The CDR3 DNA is TGTGCCAGCAGCCCAGGGTTCGGGGCCACCGGGGAGCTGTTTTTT. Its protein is CASSPGFGATGELFF.

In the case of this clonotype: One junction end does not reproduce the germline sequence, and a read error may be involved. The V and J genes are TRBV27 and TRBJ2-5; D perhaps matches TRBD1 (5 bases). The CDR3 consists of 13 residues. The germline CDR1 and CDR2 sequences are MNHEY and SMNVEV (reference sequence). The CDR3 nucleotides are TGTGCCAGCAGGTCCGACAGCCAGGAGACCAAGTACTTC. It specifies CASRSDSQETKYF.

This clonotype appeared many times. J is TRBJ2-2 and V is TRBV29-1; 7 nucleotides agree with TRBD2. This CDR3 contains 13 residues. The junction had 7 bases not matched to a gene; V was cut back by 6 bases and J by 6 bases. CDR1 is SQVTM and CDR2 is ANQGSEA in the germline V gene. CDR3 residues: CSVVGGVAGELFF. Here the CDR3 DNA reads TGCAGCGTGGTGGGGGGGGTGGCCGGGGAGCTGTTTTTT.

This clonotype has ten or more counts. The DNA of the CDR3 is TGTGCCAGCAGCTTCCGACCAGATCGGACCCAGTACTTC. Amino acids: CASSFRPDRTQYF. The rearrangement uses TRBV13 and TRBJ2-5; unclear D gene. Trimming took off 3 bases at V and 7 bases at J, with 12 bases between the two ends. This CDR3 comprises 13 residues. Looked up from germline, CDR1 is PRHDT and CDR2 is FYEKMQ (reference sequence).

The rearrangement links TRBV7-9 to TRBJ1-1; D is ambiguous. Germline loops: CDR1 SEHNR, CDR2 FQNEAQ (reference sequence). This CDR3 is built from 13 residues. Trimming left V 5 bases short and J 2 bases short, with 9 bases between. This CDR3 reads CASSPGLNTEAFF. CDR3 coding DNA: TGTGCCAGCAGCCCGGGCCTTAACACTGAAGCTTTCTTT.

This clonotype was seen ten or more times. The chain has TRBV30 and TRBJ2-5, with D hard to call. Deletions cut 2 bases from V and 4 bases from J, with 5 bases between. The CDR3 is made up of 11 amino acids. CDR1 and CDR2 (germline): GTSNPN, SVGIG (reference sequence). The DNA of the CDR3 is TGTGCCTGGAGTTCCCGAGAGACCCAGTACTTC. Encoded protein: CAWSSRETQYF.

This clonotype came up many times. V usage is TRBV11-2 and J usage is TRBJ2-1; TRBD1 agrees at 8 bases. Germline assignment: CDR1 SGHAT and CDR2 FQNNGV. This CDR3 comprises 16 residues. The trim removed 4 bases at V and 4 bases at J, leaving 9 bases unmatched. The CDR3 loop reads CASSSGQGLRYNEQFF. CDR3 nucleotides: TGTGCCAGCAGCTCAGGACAGGGTTTACGATACAATGAGCAGTTCTTC.

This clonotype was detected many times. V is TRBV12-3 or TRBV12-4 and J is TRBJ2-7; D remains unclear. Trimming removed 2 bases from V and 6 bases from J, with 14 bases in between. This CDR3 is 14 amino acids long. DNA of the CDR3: TGTGCCAGCAGTTTAAACCTCCCGGAATCCGAGCAGTACTTC. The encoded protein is CASSLNLPESEQYF.

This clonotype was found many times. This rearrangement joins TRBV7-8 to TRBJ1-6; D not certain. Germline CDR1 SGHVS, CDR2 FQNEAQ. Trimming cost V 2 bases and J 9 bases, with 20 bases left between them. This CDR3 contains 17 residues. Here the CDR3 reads CASSLFESGTNFSPLHF. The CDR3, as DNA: TGTGCCAGCAGCTTATTTGAGTCCGGAACGAACTTTTCACCCCTCCACTTT.

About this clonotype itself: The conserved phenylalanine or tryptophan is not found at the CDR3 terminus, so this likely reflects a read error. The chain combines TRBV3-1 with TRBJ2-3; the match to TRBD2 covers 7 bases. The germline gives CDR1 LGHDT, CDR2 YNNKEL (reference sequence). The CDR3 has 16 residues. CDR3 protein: CDSSQAGRTSTDTQYY. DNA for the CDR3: TGTGACAGCAGCCAAGCGGGGAGAACTAGCACAGATACGCAGTATTAT.

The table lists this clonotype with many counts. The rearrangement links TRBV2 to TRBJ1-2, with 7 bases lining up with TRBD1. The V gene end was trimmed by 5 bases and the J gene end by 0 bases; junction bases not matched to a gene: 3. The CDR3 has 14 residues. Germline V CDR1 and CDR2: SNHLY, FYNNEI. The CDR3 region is CASSQDRTNYGYTF. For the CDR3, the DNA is TGTGCCAGCAGTCAGGACAGGACTAACTATGGCTACACCTTC. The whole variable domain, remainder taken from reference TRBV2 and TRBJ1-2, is EPEVTQTPSHQVTQMGQEVILRCVPISNHLYFYWYRQILGQKVEFLVSFYNNEISEKSEIFDDQFSVERPDGSNFTLKIRSTKLEDSAMYFCASSQDRTNYGYTFGSGTRLTVV.

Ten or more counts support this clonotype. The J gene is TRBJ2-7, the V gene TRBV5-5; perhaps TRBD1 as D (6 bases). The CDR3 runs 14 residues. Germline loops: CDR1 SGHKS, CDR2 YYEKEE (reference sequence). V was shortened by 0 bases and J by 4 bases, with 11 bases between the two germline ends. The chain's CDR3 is CASSLVLRGYEQYF. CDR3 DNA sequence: TGTGCCAGCAGCTTGGTGCTCAGGGGATACGAGCAGTACTTC. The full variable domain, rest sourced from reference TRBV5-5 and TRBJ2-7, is DAGVTQSPTHLIKTRGQQVTLRCSPISGHKSVSWYQQVLGQGPQFIFQYYEKEERGRGNFPDRFSARQFPNYSSELNVNALLLGDSALYLCASSLVLRGYEQYFGPGTRLTVT.